This TCR beta chain is from a study of blood T cell repertoires in COVID-19. This CDR3 has 15 residues. Germline lookup yields CDR1 SEHNR and CDR2 FQNEAQ (reference sequence). Germline trimming cut 5 bases from V and 12 bases from J; bases unmatched to any gene: 9. The method was immunoSEQ multiplex PCR; TCRdb's version includes in-frame clones alone and lacks a portion of them. The table has tens of thousands of clones, roughly 86% seen once. The sequencing input was peripheral blood. This chain links TRBV7-9 with TRBJ2-1; 14 positions match TRBD2. The receptor comes from an elderly woman with acute or convalescent COVID-19. The DNA of the CDR3 is TGTGCCAGCAGCCCCATCGGACTAGCGGGAGGTGGGCAGTTCTTC. It specifies CASSPIGLAGGGQFF. Full variable domain (outside the CDR3, taken from reference TRBV7-9 and TRBJ2-1): DTGVSQNPRHKITKRGQNVTFRCDPISEHNRLYWYRQTLGQGPEFLTYFQNEAQLEKSRLLSDRFSAERPKGSFSTLEIQRTEQGDSAMYLCASSPIGLAGGGQFFGPGTRLTVL.